The T cell receptor beta chain under discussion was sequenced for a study of OX40 agonist ivuxolimab in advanced cancers. Profiled with immunoSEQ multiplex PCR; TCRdb holds only in-frame clones, not every one. The sample holds more than 85,000 clones; less than 95% are singletons and the top ten take about 1.6%. Germline V gene sequence: CDR1 LNHDA, CDR2 SQIVND (reference sequence). V gave up 2 bases and J gave up 5 bases; unmatched junction bases: 3. The CDR3 is 16 residues long. Sequenced here: CD4+ or CD8+ T cells sorted from blood, sampled in a trial of the OX40 agonist ivuxolimab. This chain links TRBV19 with TRBJ2-2; 12 bases are a match to TRBD2. The clonotype originates from an adult with an advanced solid tumor such as melanoma, head and neck, liver or kidney cancer. CDR3 amino acids: CASSIIGTSGTGELFF. CDR3 nucleotides: TGTGCCAGTAGTATAATTGGGACTAGCGGGACCGGGGAGCTGTTTTTT.